One and the same sample provided the 32 T cell receptor beta chains below, sequenced in a study of blood T cell repertoires in COVID-19. Sequencing was performed with immunoSEQ multiplex PCR; in TCRdb, only in-frame clones are kept and a portion is missing. The repertoire holds a few hundred thousand clones, less than 90% seen once, with 6.2% in the top ten. Sequencing input: peripheral blood. The receptors derive from a man aged 55 to 70 with acute or convalescent COVID-19.

This chain uses TRBV11-3 with TRBJ2-7; 12 bases match TRBD2. This CDR3 comprises 19 residues. The junction had 12 bases not matched to a gene; V was cut back by 1 base and J by 2 bases. Per germline, CDR1 SGHNT and CDR2 YENEEA. The CDR3 here is CASSLAGRSLAGGPYEQYF. CDR3 sequence (DNA): TGTGCCAGCAGCTTAGCCGGTCGGTCTCTAGCGGGAGGGCCCTACGAGCAGTACTTC.

For the CDR3, the DNA is TGTGCCAGCAGTGAAATCGGGGGGGCCAGCTCCTATAATTCACCCCTCCACTTT. Translation gives CASSEIGGASSYNSPLHF. The rearrangement joins TRBV6-1 to TRBJ1-6; D perhaps matches TRBD1 (6 bases). V was shortened by 2 bases and J by 0 bases, with 14 bases between the two germline ends. CDR3 length: 18 residues. In germline, CDR1 is MNHNS, CDR2 SASEGT.

The chain carries TRBV6-5 and TRBJ1-1; D unclear. V dropped 5 bases and J dropped 5 bases, with 12 bases sitting between them. This CDR3 comprises 13 residues. Germline loops: CDR1 MNHEY, CDR2 SVGAGI. Written as DNA, the CDR3 is TGTGCCAGCAGTACGACATTAGGAACTGAAGCTTTCTTT. It specifies CASSTTLGTEAFF.

The chain joins TRBV5-6 to TRBJ2-7, with D maybe TRBD1 (5 bases). Trimming cost V 2 bases and J 0 bases, with 15 bases left between them. The length of the CDR3 is 16 residues. Germline V gene data show CDR1 as SGHDT and CDR2 as YYEEEE. In DNA form, the CDR3 reads TGTGCCAGCAGCTTACGCATCAGGGCGAGCTCCTACGAGCAGTACTTC. Translating it yields CASSLRIRASSYEQYF.

The V and J genes are TRBV6-1 and TRBJ1-5; tentatively, D is TRBD1 (6 bases). This CDR3 has 14 amino acids. Germline-derived CDR1 and CDR2 are MNHNS and SASEGT. Trimming took 0 bases from V and 7 from J, leaving 10 bases between them. CDR3 region: CASSEAAGVQPQHF. In DNA, the CDR3 is TGTGCCAGCAGTGAAGCGGCAGGGGTACAGCCCCAGCATTTT.

The chain combines TRBV28 with TRBJ2-1; TRBD2 matches at 8 bases. V dropped 5 bases and J dropped 0; count of bases not matched to a gene: 3. CDR1 and CDR2 from the germline V gene are MDHEN and SYDVKM. The CDR3 spans 15 residues. The CDR3 here is CASSTGGSSYNEQFF. The CDR3 bases are TGTGCCAGCAGTACGGGAGGGAGCTCCTACAATGAGCAGTTCTTC.

The count of this clone is one. The genes are TRBV18 and TRBJ2-1; tentatively, D is TRBD2 (6 bases). This CDR3 has 16 residues. V shed 6 bases and J shed 0 bases, with 15 bases lying between them. Germline V CDR1 and CDR2: KGHSH, LQKENI. The CDR3 is CASSSGRDFSYNEQFF. DNA of the CDR3: TGTGCCAGCTCGTCGGGGCGGGACTTCTCCTACAATGAGCAGTTCTTC.

This chain joins TRBV3-1 (or the pseudogene TRBV3-2) and TRBJ2-3; TRBD2 might be the D (6 bases). The CDR3 runs 18 residues. The V end was cut by 0 bases, the J end by 2 bases, with 18 bases between. Germline lookup yields CDR1 LGHDT and CDR2 YNNKEL (reference sequence). CDR3 sequence: CASSQDHTGTGFTDTQYF. CDR3 sequence (DNA): TGTGCCAGCAGCCAAGATCACACCGGGACTGGCTTCACAGATACGCAGTATTTT.

This chain uses TRBV29-1 with TRBJ1-1; D is perhaps TRBD1 (5 bases). Between the trimmed V and J ends, which lost 7 bases and 4 bases, there was a span of 16 bases. Germline CDR1 is SQVTM and CDR2 is ANQGSEA. The CDR3 totals 13 residues. The CDR3 region has the DNA TGCAGCGCCAGGGATCAGGAGGGCACTGAAGCTTTCTTT. Amino acids: CSARDQEGTEAFF.

The V call is TRBV7-2, the J call TRBJ2-7; TRBD1 aligns across 8 bases. This CDR3 has 15 amino acids. Germline CDR1 SGHTA, CDR2 FQGNSA. The junction had 8 bases not matched to a gene; V was cut back by 5 bases and J by 2 bases. CDR3 in amino acids: CASSHRQGLAYEQYF. CDR3 in DNA: TGTGCCAGCAGCCACCGACAGGGGCTTGCCTACGAGCAGTACTTC.

The chain links TRBV6-5 to TRBJ2-3, with D unresolved. The V end was cut by 5 bases, the J end by 7 bases, with 10 bases between. This CDR3 region has 12 residues. Germline CDR1 reads MNHEY; CDR2 reads SVGAGI. The CDR3 is CASSPPGNTQYF. CDR3 coding DNA: TGTGCCAGCAGTCCCCCAGGAAATACGCAGTATTTT.

The chain employs TRBV5-4 and TRBJ2-1; D is unresolved. In germline, CDR1 is SGHNT, CDR2 YYREEE (reference sequence). The CDR3 totals 13 residues. The V gene lost 4 bases and the J gene lost 2 bases, with 7 bases spanning the gap. CDR3 protein: CASSTEPYNEQFF. The DNA for the CDR3 is TGTGCCAGCAGCACGGAGCCCTACAATGAGCAGTTCTTC.

The V and J genes are TRBV7-3 and TRBJ2-1, with TRBD1 identical over 9 bases. The CDR3 spans 15 residues. Per the germline V gene, CDR1 is SGHTA and CDR2 is FQGTGA. V was clipped by 4 bases and J by 8 bases; unmatched bases: 9. The CDR3 loop is CASSSDRGLPDEQFF. CDR3 DNA: TGTGCCAGCAGCTCGGACAGGGGACTTCCCGATGAGCAGTTCTTC.

This chain uses TRBV11-3 with TRBJ1-1, with a weak D call TRBD1 (5 bases). Germline V gene data show CDR1 as SGHNT and CDR2 as YENEEA. V lost 2 bases and J 3 bases, leaving 16 bases between the germline ends. This CDR3 is 16 amino acids long. The CDR3 protein is CASSLLPGGIHTEAFF. CDR3 nucleotide sequence: TGTGCCAGCAGCTTATTACCGGGGGGGATTCACACTGAAGCTTTCTTT.

The chain uses TRBV3-1 (or the pseudogene TRBV3-2) and TRBJ2-3; maybe TRBD1 (5 bases). Germline loops: CDR1 LGHDT, CDR2 YNNKEL (reference sequence). V was shortened by 4 bases and J by 9 bases, with 17 bases between the two germline ends. This CDR3 comprises 14 residues. In nucleotides, the CDR3 is TGTGCCAGCAGCCCCAAATGGGGCAGTTCAACGCAGTATTTT. This sequence encodes CASSPKWGSSTQYF.

This sequence joins TRBV11-3 and TRBJ2-7; maybe TRBD1 (6 bases). The CDR3 runs 16 residues. Trimming pared 0 bases from V and 0 bases from J, leaving 12 bases between. The germline V gene encodes CDR1 SGHNT and CDR2 YENEEA. The chain's CDR3 is CASSLDPVGHSYEQYF. The DNA of the CDR3 is TGTGCCAGCAGCTTAGATCCAGTGGGACACTCCTACGAGCAGTACTTC. Full variable domain (outside the CDR3, taken from reference TRBV11-3 and TRBJ2-7): EAGVVQSPRYKIIEKKQPVAFWCNPISGHNTLYWYLQNLGQGPELLIRYENEEAVDDSQLPKDRFSAERLKGVDSTLKIQPAELGDSAVYLCASSLDPVGHSYEQYFGPGTRLTVT.

This rearrangement joins TRBV9 to TRBJ2-2; TRBD2 matches 9 bases. CDR1 and CDR2 (germline): SGDLS, YYNGEE. This CDR3 has 17 residues. With V trimmed by 0 bases and J by 0 bases, 3 bases remained unmatched. Written as DNA, the CDR3 is TGTGCCAGCAGCGTAGTTGCGGGAGGGACGAACACCGGGGAGCTGTTTTTT. This codes for CASSVVAGGTNTGELFF.

This sequence joins TRBV30 and TRBJ1-6; D is undetermined. V was pared by 1 base and J by 3 bases, with 7 bases between. The CDR3 is made up of 14 amino acids. Germline values: CDR1 GTSNPN, CDR2 SVGIG (reference sequence). CDR3 DNA: TGTGCCTGGAGTGAAGCGTTCTATAATTCACCCCTCCACTTT. Translating it yields CAWSEAFYNSPLHF.

The chain is built from TRBV5-1 and TRBJ1-2; TRBD1 agrees at 8 bases. The CDR3 is 14 residues long. Germline CDR1 and CDR2: SGHRS and YFSETQ. J gave up 3 bases and V 2 bases, and 3 bases lay outside the gene matches. The DNA for the CDR3 is TGCGCCAGCAGCTTCCAGGGGGCGGACTATGGCTACACCTTC. It yields the protein CASSFQGADYGYTF.

The chain couples TRBV4-2 to TRBJ1-1, with 9 bases aligning to TRBD1. This CDR3 spans 16 amino acids. V lost 0 bases and J lost 3; bases outside the gene matches: 5. Germline CDR1 and CDR2: LGHNA and YNFKEQ. The CDR3 here is CASSQDVGQGDTEAFF. The CDR3 DNA reads TGTGCCAGCAGCCAAGATGTGGGACAGGGCGACACTGAAGCTTTCTTT.

This chain uses TRBV7-9 with TRBJ1-3, with TRBD1 as a possible D gene (5 bases). Germline V CDR1 and CDR2: SEHNR, FQNEAQ (reference sequence). This CDR3 is built from 15 residues. The ends were cut back, 3 bases at V and 2 bases at J, with 11 bases in the middle. Here the CDR3 DNA reads TGTGCCAGCAGCTTTGGGGGGTCCGCTGGAAACACCATATATTTT. Encoded protein: CASSFGGSAGNTIYF.

The chain combines TRBV5-6 with TRBJ1-2; 9 bases agree with TRBD1. From germline, CDR1 is SGHDT and CDR2 YYEEEE. The CDR3 extends over 15 amino acids. After removal of 4 bases from V and 2 bases from J, the junction contained 6 bases not matched to a gene. CDR3 DNA: TGTGCCAGCAGCCGTCCCGGGACAGGGAACTATGGCTACACCTTC. It codes for CASSRPGTGNYGYTF.

This chain joins TRBV19 and TRBJ1-2; D ambiguous. Trimming took 2 bases from V and 2 from J, leaving 9 bases between them. CDR3 length: 14 residues. The germline CDR1 and CDR2 sequences are LNHDA and SQIVND (reference sequence). CDR3 sequence (DNA): TGTGCCAGTAGTATAAAGCGGACGAACTATGGCTACACCTTC. It is translated as CASSIKRTNYGYTF.

The chain links TRBV4-2 to TRBJ1-3; 8 positions agree with TRBD1. CDR3 length equals 15 residues. The V gene's germline CDR1 is LGHNA and CDR2 YNFKEQ. After removal of 1 base from V and 3 bases from J, the junction contained 2 bases not matched to a gene. The CDR3 loop reads CASSQAGTGGNTIYF. In DNA, the CDR3 is TGTGCCAGCAGCCAAGCCGGGACAGGTGGAAACACCATATATTTT.

In its sample, this clone was seen once. The chain uses TRBV7-3 and TRBJ1-3, with TRBD1 matching over 8 bases. The CDR3 is made up of 14 amino acids. In germline, CDR1 is SGHTA, CDR2 FQGTGA. Losses at the gene ends were 5 bases for V and 4 bases for J; bases not matched to a gene: 4. CDR3 in amino acids: CASSPGQGGNTIYF. The CDR3 DNA is TGTGCCAGCAGCCCCGGACAGGGAGGAAACACCATATATTTT.

The CDR3 reads CASSSEQGAALNSPLHF. For the CDR3, the DNA is TGTGCCAGCAGCTCAGAACAGGGGGCCGCGCTTAATTCACCCCTCCACTTT. The rearrangement links TRBV11-3 to TRBJ1-6; TRBD1 matches 9 bases. From germline, CDR1 is SGHNT and CDR2 YENEEA. V trimming: 4 bases; J trimming: 6 bases; junction bases outside the gene matches: 10. This CDR3 contains 17 residues. The entire variable domain, with the rest obtained from reference TRBV11-3 and TRBJ1-6, is as follows: EAGVVQSPRYKIIEKKQPVAFWCNPISGHNTLYWYLQNLGQGPELLIRYENEEAVDDSQLPKDRFSAERLKGVDSTLKIQPAELGDSAVYLCASSSEQGAALNSPLHFGNGTRLTVT.

This chain connects TRBV7-9 to TRBJ1-1, with TRBD1 identical over 8 bases. The junction had 3 bases not matched to a gene; V was cut back by 0 bases and J by 3 bases. The CDR3 totals 15 residues. The germline V gene has CDR1 SEHNR and CDR2 FQNEAQ (reference sequence). The CDR3 DNA reads as TGTGCCAGCAGCTTAGCCATGACAGGGGACACTGAAGCTTTCTTT. Translating it yields CASSLAMTGDTEAFF. The full variable domain, with the rest looked up from reference TRBV7-9 and TRBJ1-1, is DTGVSQNPRHKITKRGQNVTFRCDPISEHNRLYWYRQTLGQGPEFLTYFQNEAQLEKSRLLSDRFSAERPKGSFSTLEIQRTEQGDSAMYLCASSLAMTGDTEAFFGQGTRLTVV.

The chain links TRBV6-2 or TRBV6-3 to TRBJ1-2; 8 positions agree with TRBD1. CDR3 length: 14 amino acids. Trimming removed 5 bases from V and 4 bases from J; junction bases left unmatched: 6. CDR1 and CDR2 (germline): MNHEY, SVGEGT. The CDR3 nucleotides read TGTGCCAGCAGTCTCTCAGGGGGCTTCTATGGCTACACCTTC. As protein: CASSLSGGFYGYTF.

The chain combines TRBV9 with TRBJ2-7, with 9 bases aligning to TRBD1. From germline, CDR1 is SGDLS and CDR2 YYNGEE. V was clipped by 4 bases and J by 3 bases; unmatched bases: 8. The CDR3 sequence is 15 residues long. Here the CDR3 reads CASSPRGTGHYEQYF. Here the CDR3 DNA reads TGTGCCAGCAGCCCCCGGGGGACAGGGCACTACGAGCAGTACTTC. The full variable domain, with the rest looked up from reference TRBV9 and TRBJ2-7, is DSGVTQTPKHLITATGQRVTLRCSPRSGDLSVYWYQQSLDQGLQFLIQYYNGEERAKGNILERFSAQQFPDLHSELNLSSLELGDSALYFCASSPRGTGHYEQYFGPGTRLTVT.

The J gene is TRBJ2-7, the V gene TRBV12-3 or TRBV12-4; D perhaps matches TRBD1 (5 bases). V was trimmed by 5 bases and J by 7 bases, leaving 9 bases between them. The CDR3 has 11 amino acids. CDR3 amino acids: CASSLRTEQYF. The CDR3 DNA reads as TGTGCCAGCAGTCTCCGGACAGAGCAGTACTTC.

This rearrangement joins TRBV28 to TRBJ1-5; tentative D call: TRBD1 (6 bases). Trimming left V 10 bases short and J 5 bases short, with 9 bases between. The CDR3 spans 11 residues. In germline, CDR1 is MDHEN, CDR2 SYDVKM. The CDR3 nucleotides are TGTGCCACCCAGGGGTATCAGCCCCAGCATTTT. This gives the protein CATQGYQPQHF.

The V gene is TRBV28, the J gene TRBJ1-3; no clear D. The CDR3 contains 16 residues. Trimming pared 6 bases from V and 2 bases from J, leaving 17 bases between. Germline-derived CDR1 and CDR2 are MDHEN and SYDVKM. CDR3 sequence reads: CASRPIAWAAGNTIYF. For the CDR3, the DNA is TGTGCCAGCAGACCGATCGCGTGGGCCGCTGGAAACACCATATATTTT.